This T cell receptor beta chain was identified during a study of cytomegalovirus exposure and HLA in healthy donors. Study background: The 650 to 850 first-cohort repertoires and the 130 or so validation repertoires shared the same platform, a later analysis reported.

With respect to this clone: Its target is unknown.

Germline CDR1 is GTSNPN and CDR2 is SVGIG (reference sequence). This CDR3 comprises 14 residues. The V and J ends lost 0 bases and 12 bases respectively, with 18 bases between them. Study conclusions and caveats: A classifier reportedly called cytomegalovirus status with high sensitivity and specificity. According to a subsequent analysis, TCR clusters identified in the first cohort showed a tendency to co-occur across the 120 or so validation repertoires. Among TCR beta chains, those listed as cytomegalovirus-associated numbered about 150.

The assay was immunoSEQ multiplex PCR, and TCRdb's table has in-frame clones only and misses some. This sample carries around 150,000 clones, around 82% of them seen once, and the ten largest clones take about 9.4%. The clonotype originates from a man aged 25-40 years in good health and CMV-seropositive. The sample consisted of PBMCs. This chain connects TRBV30 to TRBJ1-5; D is undetermined. CDR3 region: CAWSVQEGFGFQHF. CDR3 DNA: TGTGCCTGGAGTGTACAAGAGGGCTTCGGGTTCCAGCATTTT.